These T cell receptor beta chains were read from a single sample in a study of shared T cell receptors in the human thymus. TCRdb's copy holds only in-frame clones and misses some; the assay was immunoSEQ multiplex PCR. The data show more than 300,000 clones, roughly 94% seen once. Input material: thymocytes. The source of these receptors is a human donor. Both conserved end residues are trimmed from each CDR3. A D gene is named only where the DNA matches it firmly.

v_call | d_call | cdr3_aa
TRBV4-2 | NA | ASSKGPGADTQY
TRBV27 | NA | ASSSGRNAYEQY
TRBV27 | NA | ASSLRRTDYEQY
TRBV25-1 | NA | ASSEGPARRNEQF
TRBV4-2 | NA | ASSQVEFRDPSGNTIY
TRBV7-2 | TRBD1 | ASSQGARIDTGELF
TRBV28 | TRBD1 | ASSPPPSDRDGVYGYT
TRBV20-1 | NA | SASGDTQY
TRBV2 | TRBD2 | ASSEPTSGLQETQY
TRBV6-4 | NA | ASSDSTGSLGGEEPYNEQF
TRBV7-8 | NA | ASSITGIPNYGYT
TRBV27 | TRBD2 | ASSLPPGLAGVTADTQY
TRBV7-8 | NA | ASSLSGVWHEQY
TRBV7-8 | NA | ASSSLGVGVLDSNQPQH